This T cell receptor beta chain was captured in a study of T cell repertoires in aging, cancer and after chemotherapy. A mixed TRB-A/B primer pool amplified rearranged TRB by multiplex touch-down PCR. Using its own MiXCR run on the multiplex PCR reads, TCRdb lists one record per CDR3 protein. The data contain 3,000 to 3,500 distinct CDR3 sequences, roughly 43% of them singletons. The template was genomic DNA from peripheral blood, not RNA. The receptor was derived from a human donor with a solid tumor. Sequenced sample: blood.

The CDR3: CASSNKHTEAFF. The CDR3 coding sequence is TGTGCCAGCAGCAATAAACACACTGAAGCTTTCTTT. This chain uses TRBV21-1 with TRBJ1-1. TRBV21-1 is a recognized pseudogene. CDR3 length: 12 amino acids.